This T cell receptor beta chain originates from a study of shared clonotypes between healthy human individuals. Study findings and constraints: Clonotypes not shared had lower generation probabilities than those common to all four donors.

It was CD45RO-negative cells, positively selected for CCR7, that made up naive CD8 cells, with terminally differentiated effector memory CD45RA+ cells excluded. Adult Caucasians living in Nashville, Tennessee made up all of the donors. Concerning this clone: The antigen is not known.

At a deep level, the assay was run. This table comes from immunoSEQ multiplex PCR, and its TCRdb copy is limited to in-frame clones, with some not included. Of about 650,000 clones in the sample, about 95% were seen once. The source of this sequence is a woman aged 30 to 39 in good health. Material for sequencing was naive CD8+ T cells sorted from blood.

The CDR3, as DNA: TGTGCCAGCAGCCCAGGGGACGGAAGGGGCCCAGATACGCAGTATTTT. Residues: CASSPGDGRGPDTQYF. The chain carries TRBV7-9 and TRBJ2-3, with D maybe TRBD1 (6 bases). The CDR3 runs to 16 residues. Per germline, CDR1 SEHNR and CDR2 FQNEAQ (reference sequence). Trimming left V 5 bases short and J 4 bases short, with 19 bases between.